The rows below give T cell receptor beta chains drawn from one sample of a study of blood T cell repertoires in COVID-19. Clones were sequenced by immunoSEQ multiplex PCR, and TCRdb holds only the in-frame ones, with some missing. Here the sample spans about 360,000 clones, more than 85% being singletons. The source material was peripheral blood. All receptors derive from a human donor in a cohort sampled during active COVID-19. CDR3s include the opening cysteine and the closing phenylalanine or tryptophan. Fields, in order: clone size, D gene, J gene, V gene, CDR3 protein, CDR3 DNA. A D gene is named only where the DNA matches it firmly. A row's size may be missing; if present it is once, few, many or a size class.

abundance: -; d_gene: TRBD2; j_gene: TRBJ2-5; v_gene: TRBV30; CDR3aa: CAWGPGLAAETQYF; CDR3nt: TGTGCCTGGGGGCCGGGACTAGCGGCTGAGACCCAGTACTTC
abundance: -; d_gene: TRBD2; j_gene: TRBJ2-5; v_gene: TRBV6-5; CDR3aa: CATGGGLGQETQYF; CDR3nt: TGTGCCACCGGGGGGGGTCTCGGTCAAGAGACCCAGTACTTC
abundance: -; d_gene: TRBD2; j_gene: TRBJ2-1; v_gene: TRBV19; CDR3aa: CASSIQAGGGNEQFF; CDR3nt: TGTGCCAGTAGTATCCAAGCGGGAGGGGGCAATGAGCAGTTCTTC
abundance: -; d_gene: -; j_gene: TRBJ2-1; v_gene: TRBV21-1; CDR3aa: CASSELAELGDEQFF; CDR3nt: TGTGCCAGCAGCGAACTAGCGGAGCTCGGAGATGAGCAGTTCTTC
abundance: -; d_gene: TRBD1; j_gene: TRBJ2-3; v_gene: TRBV5-1; CDR3aa: CASSTGQGPDTQYF; CDR3nt: TGCGCCAGCAGCACTGGACAGGGGCCAGATACGCAGTATTTT
abundance: -; d_gene: -; j_gene: TRBJ1-2; v_gene: TRBV6-5; CDR3aa: CASSAARRGYGYTF; CDR3nt: TGTGCCAGCAGCGCGGCTCGACGGGGATATGGCTACACCTTC
abundance: few; d_gene: TRBD1; j_gene: TRBJ2-3; v_gene: TRBV19; CDR3aa: CASSTGTGEVDTQYF; CDR3nt: TGTGCCAGTAGTACCGGGACAGGAGAAGTAGATACGCAGTATTTT
abundance: -; d_gene: -; j_gene: TRBJ2-5; v_gene: TRBV6-5; CDR3aa: CASSWQGGETQYF; CDR3nt: TGTGCCAGCAGTTGGCAGGGGGGAGAGACCCAGTACTTC
abundance: -; d_gene: TRBD2; j_gene: TRBJ2-4; v_gene: TRBV2; CDR3aa: CASSGTSGGLAPQYF; CDR3nt: TGTGCCAGCAGTGGGACTAGCGGGGGGCTGGCTCCTCAGTACTTC
abundance: -; d_gene: TRBD1; j_gene: TRBJ2-7; v_gene: TRBV20-1; CDR3aa: CSASGGRGFYEQYF; CDR3nt: TGCAGTGCTAGTGGCGGCAGGGGGTTCTACGAGCAGTACTTC
abundance: -; d_gene: -; j_gene: TRBJ2-7; v_gene: TRBV21-1; CDR3aa: CASSKVSRGRGYEQYF; CDR3nt: TGTGCCAGCAGCAAAGTTTCCCGTGGCAGGGGATACGAGCAGTACTTC
abundance: -; d_gene: -; j_gene: TRBJ2-1; v_gene: TRBV12-3/TRBV12-4; CDR3aa: CASSIRRGNEQFF; CDR3nt: TGTGCCAGCAGTATTCGGCGAGGCAATGAGCAGTTCTTC
abundance: -; d_gene: TRBD1; j_gene: TRBJ1-1; v_gene: TRBV5-1; CDR3aa: CASSWTGGGTEAFF; CDR3nt: TGCGCCAGCAGCTGGACAGGGGGCGGCACTGAAGCTTTCTTT
abundance: -; d_gene: TRBD2; j_gene: TRBJ2-7; v_gene: TRBV6-5; CDR3aa: CASLTWTRRFHEQYF; CDR3nt: TGTGCCAGCCTTACTTGGACTAGAAGATTCCACGAGCAGTACTTC
abundance: -; d_gene: -; j_gene: TRBJ1-5; v_gene: TRBV29-1; CDR3aa: CSARGGSNQPQHF; CDR3nt: TGCAGCGCACGGGGGGGTAGCAATCAGCCCCAGCATTTT
abundance: -; d_gene: TRBD2; j_gene: TRBJ2-2; v_gene: TRBV19; CDR3aa: CASRGTSVGELFF; CDR3nt: TGTGCCAGTAGGGGGACTAGCGTCGGGGAGCTGTTTTTT
abundance: -; d_gene: TRBD1; j_gene: TRBJ2-7; v_gene: TRBV19; CDR3aa: CASSKSTGTGEAYEQYF; CDR3nt: TGTGCCAGTAGCAAATCAACCGGGACAGGGGAGGCCTACGAGCAGTACTTC
abundance: -; d_gene: -; j_gene: TRBJ1-2; v_gene: TRBV5-5; CDR3aa: CASSLARGDYGYTF; CDR3nt: TGTGCCAGCAGCTTGGCCCGGGGAGATTATGGCTACACCTTC
abundance: -; d_gene: TRBD2; j_gene: TRBJ2-1; v_gene: TRBV6-2/TRBV6-3; CDR3aa: CASSYRLAGGHQSYNEQFF; CDR3nt: TGTGCCAGCAGTTACAGACTAGCGGGGGGGCATCAGTCCTACAATGAGCAGTTCTTC
abundance: -; d_gene: -; j_gene: TRBJ1-2; v_gene: TRBV2; CDR3aa: CASSDYPPGYTF; CDR3nt: TGTGCCAGCAGTGACTACCCCCCTGGCTACACCTTC
abundance: -; d_gene: TRBD1; j_gene: TRBJ2-2; v_gene: TRBV9; CDR3aa: CASSPGQVPGELFF; CDR3nt: TGTGCCAGCAGCCCAGGACAGGTTCCCGGGGAGCTGTTTTTT
abundance: -; d_gene: TRBD1; j_gene: TRBJ2-7; v_gene: TRBV19; CDR3aa: CASSTTGGLSPEQYF; CDR3nt: TGTGCCAGTAGTACAACAGGGGGCTTGTCCCCCGAGCAGTACTTC
abundance: -; d_gene: -; j_gene: TRBJ2-3; v_gene: TRBV28; CDR3aa: CASTSGREPTDTQYF; CDR3nt: TGTGCCAGCACCTCGGGCAGGGAACCCACAGATACGCAGTATTTT
abundance: -; d_gene: TRBD1; j_gene: TRBJ1-1; v_gene: TRBV29-1; CDR3aa: CSVVGTGGFSREAFF; CDR3nt: TGCAGCGTTGTGGGGACAGGGGGCTTTAGTCGTGAAGCTTTCTTT
abundance: -; d_gene: TRBD2; j_gene: TRBJ2-5; v_gene: TRBV3-1/TRBV3-2; CDR3aa: CASSQLSGGAPETQYF; CDR3nt: TGTGCCAGCAGCCAACTTAGCGGGGGGGCCCCGGAGACCCAGTACTTC
abundance: -; d_gene: TRBD2; j_gene: TRBJ2-1; v_gene: TRBV2; CDR3aa: CASRRLAASAGNEQFF; CDR3nt: TGTGCCAGCAGGAGACTAGCGGCTTCGGCAGGCAATGAGCAGTTCTTC
abundance: -; d_gene: TRBD1; j_gene: TRBJ1-4; v_gene: TRBV18; CDR3aa: CASSPRDRGDEKLFF; CDR3nt: TGTGCCAGCTCACCACGAGACAGGGGGGATGAAAAACTGTTTTTT
abundance: -; d_gene: -; j_gene: TRBJ1-1; v_gene: TRBV30; CDR3aa: CAWSPRLAAEAFF; CDR3nt: TGTGCCTGGAGTCCTAGACTGGCGGCGGAAGCTTTCTTT
abundance: -; d_gene: -; j_gene: TRBJ1-1; v_gene: TRBV5-8; CDR3aa: CASSLVSGGGTEAFF; CDR3nt: TGTGCCAGCAGCTTGGTGTCCGGAGGTGGGACTGAAGCTTTCTTT
abundance: -; d_gene: TRBD2; j_gene: TRBJ2-5; v_gene: TRBV19; CDR3aa: CASSVVSGRKETQYF; CDR3nt: TGTGCCAGTAGTGTTGTTAGCGGGAGGAAAGAGACCCAGTACTTC
abundance: -; d_gene: -; j_gene: TRBJ1-3; v_gene: TRBV6-5; CDR3aa: CASRQSSGNTIYF; CDR3nt: TGTGCCAGCAGACAGAGCTCTGGAAACACCATATATTTT
abundance: -; d_gene: -; j_gene: TRBJ2-3; v_gene: TRBV5-4; CDR3aa: CASSRDTSTDTQYF; CDR3nt: TGTGCCAGCAGCAGGGACACCAGCACAGATACGCAGTATTTT
abundance: -; d_gene: TRBD1; j_gene: TRBJ1-3; v_gene: TRBV11-3; CDR3aa: CARDRGPHRSGNTIYF; CDR3nt: TGTGCCAGAGACAGGGGTCCTCACCGGTCAGGAAACACCATATATTTT
abundance: -; d_gene: -; j_gene: TRBJ1-2; v_gene: TRBV19; CDR3aa: CATPTGVGGYTF; CDR3nt: TGTGCCACCCCGACGGGGGTGGGAGGCTACACCTTC
abundance: few; d_gene: TRBD1; j_gene: TRBJ2-2; v_gene: TRBV19; CDR3aa: CASSDLDREAGELFF; CDR3nt: TGTGCCAGTAGCGATTTGGACAGGGAGGCCGGGGAGCTGTTTTTT
abundance: -; d_gene: -; j_gene: TRBJ2-7; v_gene: TRBV4-1; CDR3aa: CASSQTTWYEQYF; CDR3nt: TGCGCCAGCAGCCAGACGACATGGTACGAGCAGTACTTC
abundance: -; d_gene: TRBD2; j_gene: TRBJ2-7; v_gene: TRBV24-1; CDR3aa: CATSDSSGRPGGTYEQYF; CDR3nt: TGTGCCACCAGTGATTCTAGCGGGAGGCCGGGGGGTACCTACGAGCAGTACTTC
abundance: -; d_gene: -; j_gene: TRBJ1-6; v_gene: TRBV27; CDR3aa: CASTKRKGDYNSPLHF; CDR3nt: TGTGCCAGCACAAAACGAAAGGGGGATTATAATTCACCCCTCCACTTT
abundance: -; d_gene: -; j_gene: TRBJ2-5; v_gene: TRBV21-1; CDR3aa: CAKPDTNQETQYF; CDR3nt: TGTGCCAAACCGGACACGAACCAAGAGACCCAGTACTTC
abundance: -; d_gene: TRBD1; j_gene: TRBJ1-2; v_gene: TRBV5-1; CDR3aa: CASSLGGQGMSGYGYTF; CDR3nt: TGCGCCAGCAGCTTGGGAGGACAGGGGATGAGCGGCTATGGCTACACCTTC
abundance: -; d_gene: -; j_gene: TRBJ2-5; v_gene: TRBV4-2; CDR3aa: CASSQDGRGQTQYF; CDR3nt: TGTGCCAGCAGCCAAGATGGGCGGGGTCAGACCCAGTACTTC
abundance: -; d_gene: -; j_gene: TRBJ1-2; v_gene: TRBV28; CDR3aa: CASSYNDGYTF; CDR3nt: TGTGCCAGCAGTTACAACGATGGCTACACCTTC
abundance: -; d_gene: -; j_gene: TRBJ2-7; v_gene: TRBV21-1; CDR3aa: CASSDPNYDSYEQYF; CDR3nt: TGTGCCAGCAGTGATCCCAACTACGACTCCTACGAGCAGTACTTC
abundance: -; d_gene: TRBD2; j_gene: TRBJ2-7; v_gene: TRBV20-1; CDR3aa: CSASLRTSGNYEQYF; CDR3nt: TGCAGTGCTAGTTTGCGGACTAGCGGCAATTACGAGCAGTACTTC
abundance: -; d_gene: -; j_gene: TRBJ2-1; v_gene: TRBV7-8; CDR3aa: CASSLARQVGNNEQFF; CDR3nt: TGTGCCAGCAGCTTAGCCCGACAGGTTGGAAACAATGAGCAGTTCTTC
abundance: -; d_gene: -; j_gene: TRBJ1-3; v_gene: TRBV9; CDR3aa: CASSVDQTSGNTIYF; CDR3nt: TGTGCCAGCAGCGTAGATCAAACATCTGGAAACACCATATATTTT
abundance: -; d_gene: TRBD2; j_gene: TRBJ2-1; v_gene: TRBV7-6; CDR3aa: CASSLSAQREWNEQFF; CDR3nt: TGTGCCAGCAGCTTAAGTGCCCAGCGGGAGTGGAATGAGCAGTTCTTC
abundance: -; d_gene: TRBD1; j_gene: TRBJ2-3; v_gene: TRBV7-9; CDR3aa: CASSVDRGFTDTQYF; CDR3nt: TGTGCCAGCAGCGTCGACAGGGGGTTCACAGATACGCAGTATTTT
abundance: -; d_gene: -; j_gene: TRBJ1-3; v_gene: TRBV3-1/TRBV3-2; CDR3aa: CASSPPRGARSSGNTIYF; CDR3nt: TGTGCCAGCAGCCCCCCCCGGGGAGCCAGGAGCTCTGGAAACACCATATATTTT
abundance: once; d_gene: -; j_gene: TRBJ2-2; v_gene: TRBV6-5; CDR3aa: CASSYETTLNTGELFF; CDR3nt: TGTGCCAGCAGTTACGAGACTACCTTGAACACCGGGGAGCTGTTTTTT
abundance: -; d_gene: -; j_gene: TRBJ2-1; v_gene: TRBV7-9; CDR3aa: CASSKTHGAGGYNEQFF; CDR3nt: TGTGCCAGCAGCAAGACCCACGGAGCAGGAGGTTACAATGAGCAGTTCTTC
abundance: -; d_gene: -; j_gene: TRBJ2-3; v_gene: TRBV11-3; CDR3aa: CASSLGGADTQYF; CDR3nt: TGTGCCAGCAGCTTAGGGGGGGCAGATACGCAGTATTTT
abundance: -; d_gene: TRBD2; j_gene: TRBJ2-5; v_gene: TRBV7-2; CDR3aa: CASSPGSREVLGETQYF; CDR3nt: TGTGCCAGCAGCCCCGGGTCGCGGGAGGTGCTTGGGGAGACCCAGTACTTC